Listed below are T cell receptor beta chains from one sample, sequenced in a study of OX40 agonist ivuxolimab in advanced cancers. Repertoires were generated with immunoSEQ multiplex PCR, while TCRdb's copy carries only in-frame clones and drops some. Here the sample spans some 66,000 clones, less than 85% being singletons. The material sequenced was CD4+ or CD8+ T cells sorted from blood, taken in a trial of the OX40 agonist ivuxolimab. The source is an adult with an advanced solid tumor such as melanoma, head and neck, liver or kidney cancer. Each CDR3 is given with its conserved first and last residue. Each record gives: J gene, V gene, CDR3 protein.

TRBJ1-6 | TRBV5-1 | CASSVGRPAYNSPLHF
TRBJ1-4 | TRBV27 | CASSFLPGPGEKLFF
TRBJ1-6 | TRBV6-1 | CASSAGSGGNSPLHF
TRBJ2-1 | TRBV18 | CASSPRLTERHEQFF
TRBJ2-7 | TRBV6-1 | CAINRDSEYYEQYF
TRBJ2-3 | TRBV19 | CASSILAGVGKNTQYF
TRBJ2-2 | TRBV2 | CASSSSEGGELFF
TRBJ1-5 | TRBV27 | CASSSQVESRPQHF
TRBJ1-6 | TRBV28 | CASSLGQGNSPLHF
TRBJ2-4 | TRBV19 | CASSIPLIENIQYF
TRBJ2-5 | TRBV10-3 | CAISSSGGAVTQYF
TRBJ2-7 | TRBV6-5 | CASSSSMWGRYEQYF